This T cell receptor (beta chain) was sequenced for a study of T cells in Graves' hyperthyroidism and ophthalmopathy. Not enrolled were patients with uncontrolled infection, other autoimmune disease, pregnancy or lactation. Authors of the study amplified TCR beta CDR3 regions from RNA transcripts. During a first-round RT-PCR of the TCR CDR3, the HTBI primer set was used. A single record per CDR3 protein comes from TCRdb applying MiXCR to the multiplex PCR reads. The sample has a few hundred thousand distinct CDR3 sequences; 13% to 15% are singletons. The CDR3 covers 15 residues. Germline CDR1 reads SEHNR; CDR2 reads FQNEAQ (reference sequence). V was clipped by 6 bases and J by 4 bases, with 18 bases between them.

The sequence came from a woman younger than 45 with Graves' ophthalmopathy. The chain is built from TRBV7-9 and TRBJ2-5; TRBD2 might be the D (5 bases). The source material was blood. The chain's CDR3 is CASSPNWRQTETQYF. The CDR3 DNA reads as TGTGCCAGCAGTCCAAATTGGAGGCAGACAGAGACCCAGTACTTC.